This note documents a single T cell receptor (beta chain) sequence. Germline V gene data show CDR1 as LNHDA and CDR2 as SQIVND (reference sequence). This CDR3 region has 16 residues. V lost 6 bases and J 4 bases, leaving 19 bases between the germline ends. The data were taken from a study of OX40 agonist ivuxolimab in advanced cancers. The assay was immunoSEQ multiplex PCR, and TCRdb's table has in-frame clones only and misses some. The profile shows tens of thousands of clones, around nine tenths of them singletons. V usage is TRBV19 and J usage is TRBJ2-1, with no clear D. The receptor's source is an adult with an advanced solid tumor such as melanoma, head and neck, liver or kidney cancer. Here the sequenced sample was CD4+ or CD8+ T cells sorted from blood, taken in a trial of the OX40 agonist ivuxolimab. The DNA of the CDR3 is TGTGCCAGTAGGTTCTATGCGCATAGAAGGTACAATGAGCAGTTCTTC. Translating gives CASRFYAHRRYNEQFF.